This T cell receptor beta chain emerged from a study of CD8+CD57+ T cells in acquired aplastic anemia. Overall study findings and caveats: A set of about 30 CD8+ CDR3 sequences was shared between patients and controls, and these sequences appeared highly expressed in patients. Patient and control CD8+ Simpson's diversity was not significantly different.

V was clipped by 6 bases and J by 5 bases, with 16 bases between them. CDR3 length: 14 residues. Germline V gene sequence: CDR1 SNHLY, CDR2 FYNNEI. Ten or more counts support this clonotype. Its antigen is undetermined. CD8+CD57+ cell expansion, shown by flow cytometry, had occurred in the patients selected for sequencing. Every one of the patients had aplastic anemia (severe, acquired). Patients had not yet gotten any therapy when their blood was taken for sampling. According to the study, genomic DNA was the template for TCR beta VDJ and CDR3 profiling. In TCRdb, the reads were re-called with MiXCR into one record per CDR3 protein. Here the sample spans around 170,000 distinct CDR3 sequences, 40% to 50% being singletons.

The gene calls are TRBV2 and TRBJ2-5; a weak D match, TRBD1 (6 bases). The specimen sequenced was sorted CD4+, CD8+, or CD8+CD57+ T cells (not recorded which) from PBMCs. The clonotype comes from a human donor with aplastic anemia. The CDR3 protein is CASRKQGVRETQYF. The CDR3 region has the DNA TGTGCCAGCAGAAAACAGGGAGTCCGGGAGACCCAGTACTTC.